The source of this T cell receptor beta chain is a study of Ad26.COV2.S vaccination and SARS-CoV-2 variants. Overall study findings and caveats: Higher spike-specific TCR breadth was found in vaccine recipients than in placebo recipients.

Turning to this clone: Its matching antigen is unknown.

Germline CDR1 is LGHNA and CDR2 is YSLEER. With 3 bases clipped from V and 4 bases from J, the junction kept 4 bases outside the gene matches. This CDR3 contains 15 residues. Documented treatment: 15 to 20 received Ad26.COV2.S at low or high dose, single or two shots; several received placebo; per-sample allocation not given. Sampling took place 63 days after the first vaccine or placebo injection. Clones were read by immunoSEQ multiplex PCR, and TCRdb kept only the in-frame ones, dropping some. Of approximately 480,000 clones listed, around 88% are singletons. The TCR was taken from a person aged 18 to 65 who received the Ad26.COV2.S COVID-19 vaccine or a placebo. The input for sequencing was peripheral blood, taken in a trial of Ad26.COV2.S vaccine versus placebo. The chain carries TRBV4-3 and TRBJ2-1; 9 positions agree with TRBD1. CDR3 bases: TGCGCCAGCAGCCAGTCCGGGACAGGGTACAATGAGCAGTTCTTC. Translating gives CASSQSGTGYNEQFF.